The TCR beta chain described here comes from a study of blood T cell repertoires in COVID-19. For the study at large: Samples came from the United States, Italy and Spain, spanning acute and convalescent COVID-19. T cells, B-cell-depleted T cells, or PBMCs supplied cDNA or gDNA.

CDR3 size: 14 residues. V was pared by 3 bases and J by 5 bases, with 5 bases of the junction left unmatched. The germline gives CDR1 MDHEN, CDR2 SYDVKM. In the authors' workflow: Estimated nucleated cell counts came from reference gene primer amplification. The protocol was immunoSEQ multiplex PCR, while the TCRdb copy is restricted to in-frame clones and leaves out a portion. That table supplies the V and J calls and clone size; D and trimming were determined from the DNA. The sample shows roughly 16,000 clones, around nine tenths of them seen only once. V and J are TRBV28 and TRBJ2-7; 9 bases line up with TRBD2. Sequenced input: peripheral blood. This clonotype originated in a human donor in a cohort sampled during active COVID-19. The CDR3 protein is CASSLRGGADEQYF. In nucleotides, the CDR3 is TGTGCCAGCAGTTTGCGGGGGGGTGCCGACGAGCAGTACTTC.